A single sample is the source of the 28 T cell receptor beta chains below, sequenced in a study of blood T cell repertoires in COVID-19. Sequencing was performed with immunoSEQ multiplex PCR; in TCRdb, only in-frame clones are kept and a portion is missing. The sample lists some 100,000 clones; 81% were seen once. Source material: peripheral blood. All receptors derive from a human donor in a cohort sampled during active COVID-19.

This chain links TRBV18 with TRBJ2-5; 9 positions agree with TRBD2. Per germline, CDR1 KGHSH and CDR2 LQKENI. Trimming cost V 0 bases and J 3 bases; bases outside gene matches: 8. The CDR3 is 17 residues long. In nucleotides, the CDR3 is TGTGCCAGCTCACCACCTGGGTTAGCGGGAGTAAAAGAGACCCAGTACTTC. Translating it yields CASSPPGLAGVKETQYF. Using reference TRBV18 and TRBJ2-5 for the parts outside the CDR3, the full variable domain is NAGVMQNPRHLVRRRGQEARLRCSPMKGHSHVYWYRQLPEEGLKFMVYLQKENIIDESGMPKERFSAEFPKEGPSILRIQQVVRGDSAAYFCASSPPGLAGVKETQYFGPGTRLLVL.

The chain employs TRBV5-1 and TRBJ1-1; 9 nucleotides align to TRBD1. The germline V gene has CDR1 SGHRS and CDR2 YFSETQ. Trimming cost V 4 bases and J 4 bases; bases outside gene matches: 5. The CDR3 is 14 amino acids. The CDR3 sequence is CASSIDRGVTEAFF. CDR3 nucleotides: TGCGCCAGCAGCATAGACAGGGGGGTCACTGAAGCTTTCTTT.

This clone was picked up one time. V usage is TRBV6-5 and J usage is TRBJ1-2; tentative D call: TRBD1 (5 bases). The germline CDR1 and CDR2 sequences are MNHEY and SVGAGI. CDR3 length equals 14 residues. The V gene lost 10 bases and the J gene lost 2 bases, with 17 bases spanning the gap. The CDR3 spells CATLAGRWNYGYTF. The CDR3 DNA reads as TGTGCCACCTTGGCGGGACGGTGGAACTATGGCTACACCTTC.

The gene calls are TRBV19 and TRBJ2-3; no reliable D call. V lost 5 bases and J lost 4, with 13 bases in between. CDR3 length: 14 amino acids. CDR1 is LNHDA and CDR2 is SQIVND in the germline V gene (reference sequence). This CDR3 is CASSPRGPPDTQYF. For the CDR3, the DNA is TGTGCCAGTAGTCCAAGAGGTCCCCCAGATACGCAGTATTTT.

This CDR3 reads CASSLVHRSYEQYF. Here the CDR3 DNA reads TGTGCCAGCAGCTTGGTACATCGCTCCTACGAGCAGTACTTC. The genes are TRBV5-8 and TRBJ2-7; the D is unclear. The CDR3 spans 14 residues. The V gene lost 0 bases and the J gene lost 0 bases, with 7 bases spanning the gap. In germline, CDR1 is SGHTS, CDR2 YDEGEE.

Remarks on this clone: One end of the junction does not line up with germline, which may come from a read error. V usage is TRBV5-1 and J usage is TRBJ2-7, with 10 bases identical to TRBD1. This CDR3 is 16 amino acids long. The germline gives CDR1 SGHRS, CDR2 YFSETQ. In nucleotides, the CDR3 is TGCGCCACCAGCTTGGGGGGGACAGGGGTGAGCAACGAGCAGTACTTC. It encodes CATSLGGTGVSNEQYF.

The chain joins TRBV3-1 (or the pseudogene TRBV3-2) to TRBJ2-5, with D perhaps matching TRBD2 (5 bases). The CDR3 spans 14 residues. The V end lost 4 bases, the J end lost 4 bases, and 13 bases lay between the germline ends. Germline CDR1 is LGHDT and CDR2 is YNNKEL (reference sequence). CDR3 sequence (DNA): TGTGCCAGCAGCCTCAGGCTAGCAGGAGAGACCCAGTACTTC. It is translated as CASSLRLAGETQYF.

The chain joins TRBV28 to TRBJ2-7, with unresolved D. The length of the CDR3 is 15 residues. From germline, CDR1 is MDHEN and CDR2 SYDVKM. V lost 4 bases to trimming and J lost 0 bases, with 13 bases between them. The CDR3 DNA reads as TGTGCCAGCAGTTCGACTGCCCTTTCCTCCTACGAGCAGTACTTC. Translated, it gives CASSSTALSSYEQYF.

The CDR3 is CASSYGRLQQFF. CDR3 nucleotides: TGTGCCAGCAGTTACGGAAGACTTCAGCAGTTCTTC. This sequence joins TRBV6-2 or TRBV6-3 and TRBJ2-1; D gene ambiguous. The CDR3 consists of 12 residues. Germline V gives CDR1 MNHEY, CDR2 SVGEGT. The V and J ends lost 2 bases and 11 bases respectively, with 10 bases between them.

This chain connects TRBV18 to TRBJ2-6; the match to TRBD1 covers 9 bases. Germline loops: CDR1 KGHSH, CDR2 LQKENI. The CDR3 spans 17 residues. The junction had 3 bases not matched to a gene; V was cut back by 3 bases and J by 0 bases. The CDR3 region is CASSPGQGRSGANVLTF. CDR3 in DNA: TGTGCCAGCTCACCGGGACAGGGACGCTCTGGGGCCAACGTCCTGACTTTC.

The J gene is TRBJ1-4, the V gene TRBV2; 9 bases line up with TRBD1. V was pared by 8 bases and J by 4 bases, with 2 bases of the junction left unmatched. Germline V gene data show CDR1 as SNHLY and CDR2 as FYNNEI. The CDR3 contains 13 residues. The CDR3 here is CASAGQGNEKLFF. Written as DNA, the CDR3 is TGTGCCAGCGCGGGACAGGGTAATGAAAAACTGTTTTTT. The full variable domain, in which reference TRBV2 and TRBJ1-4 provide the parts outside the CDR3, is EPEVTQTPSHQVTQMGQEVILRCVPISNHLYFYWYRQILGQKVEFLVSFYNNEISEKSEIFDDQFSVERPDGSNFTLKIRSTKLEDSAMYFCASAGQGNEKLFFGSGTQLSVL.

The DNA of the CDR3 is TGTGCCAGCAGCCGAGGACAGGGGGATGAAGCTTTCTTT. This encodes CASSRGQGDEAFF. This sequence joins TRBV5-4 and TRBJ1-1; 10 bases are shared with TRBD1. Germline values: CDR1 SGHNT, CDR2 YYREEE (reference sequence). This CDR3 spans 13 amino acids. Unmatched junction bases numbered 4, after V lost 4 bases and J lost 7 bases.

This clone was seen a handful of times. This chain uses TRBV5-4 with TRBJ2-5, with TRBD2 as a possible D gene (6 bases). CDR3 length: 14 amino acids. Per the germline V gene, CDR1 is SGHNT and CDR2 is YYREEE (reference sequence). Trimming pared 2 bases from V and 1 base from J, leaving 9 bases between. The CDR3 sequence: CASSLERAQETQYF. CDR3 DNA: TGTGCCAGCAGCTTAGAGCGGGCCCAAGAGACCCAGTACTTC.

The gene calls are TRBV16 and TRBJ1-5; TRBD1 matches at 11 bases. Germline CDR1 is KGHSY and CDR2 is FQNENV. This CDR3 has 15 residues. With V trimmed by 0 bases and J by 5 bases, 0 bases remained unmatched. Here the CDR3 DNA reads TGTGCCAGCAGCCAATCGGGACAGGGGGATCAGCCCCAGCATTTT. Translation gives CASSQSGQGDQPQHF.

This chain joins TRBV9 and TRBJ2-7, with TRBD2 matching over 9 bases. The J segment lost 0 bases and the V segment lost 0 bases, leaving 1 base of the junction unmatched. The CDR3 has 15 residues. Per germline, CDR1 SGDLS and CDR2 YYNGEE. Written as DNA, the CDR3 is TGTGCCAGCAGCGTAGGACTAGCGGACTCCTACGAGCAGTACTTC. Translating gives CASSVGLADSYEQYF.

This sequence joins TRBV29-1 and TRBJ2-5, with TRBD2 as a possible D gene (6 bases). CDR3 length equals 12 residues. The V end was cut by 6 bases, the J end by 2 bases, with 10 bases between. Germline V gene lookup returns CDR1 SQVTM and CDR2 ANQGSEA. Written as DNA, the CDR3 is TGCAGCGTCCTAGCGACACAAGAGACCCAGTACTTC. This codes for CSVLATQETQYF.

This chain joins TRBV2 and TRBJ1-2; TRBD1 might be the D (5 bases). The germline gives CDR1 SNHLY, CDR2 FYNNEI. V was pared by 6 bases and J by 5 bases, with 25 bases between. The CDR3 length is 17 residues. The CDR3 region has the DNA TGTGCCAGCAGGAAACACACGGGGAGGGGCACAGTTTATGGCTACACCTTC. Translated, it gives CASRKHTGRGTVYGYTF.

The J gene is TRBJ1-6, the V gene TRBV4-3, with TRBD1 identical over 9 bases. V lost 3 bases to trimming and J lost 6 bases; unmatched junction nucleotides: 3. This CDR3 has 15 residues. Germline values: CDR1 LGHNA, CDR2 YSLEER. CDR3 in amino acids: CASSQEGQGNSPLHF. DNA for the CDR3: TGCGCCAGCAGCCAGGAGGGACAGGGTAATTCACCCCTCCACTTT.

The V call is TRBV4-1, the J call TRBJ2-1; D ambiguous. V lost 0 bases and J 1 base, leaving 13 bases between the germline ends. Germline values: CDR1 MGHRA, CDR2 YSYEKL. The CDR3 runs to 17 residues. Written as DNA, the CDR3 is TGCGCCAGCAGCCAAGATCGCACAGAGACATCCTACAATGAGCAGTTCTTC. Translation gives CASSQDRTETSYNEQFF.

The chain combines TRBV7-8 with TRBJ1-5; possible D gene TRBD1, 6 bases. The V end was cut by 0 bases, the J end by 6 bases, with 12 bases between. Germline CDR1 and CDR2: SGHVS and FQNEAQ. The CDR3 runs to 15 residues. The chain's CDR3 is CASSLATGLGQPQHF. The CDR3, as DNA: TGTGCCAGCAGCTTAGCAACAGGGTTAGGTCAGCCCCAGCATTTT.

This sequence joins TRBV9 and TRBJ2-1, with D maybe TRBD2 (6 bases). The ends were cut back, 1 base at V and 5 bases at J, with 10 bases in the middle. This CDR3 has 14 amino acids. Per the germline V gene, CDR1 is SGDLS and CDR2 is YYNGEE. The CDR3: CASSVLWRDNEQFF. In nucleotides, the CDR3 is TGTGCCAGCAGCGTACTATGGAGGGACAATGAGCAGTTCTTC. Filled out from reference TRBV9 and TRBJ2-1, the complete variable domain reads DSGVTQTPKHLITATGQRVTLRCSPRSGDLSVYWYQQSLDQGLQFLIQYYNGEERAKGNILERFSAQQFPDLHSELNLSSLELGDSALYFCASSVLWRDNEQFFGPGTRLTVL.

The V gene is TRBV27, the J gene TRBJ2-7; tentatively, D is TRBD2 (6 bases). Trimming pared 5 bases from V and 0 bases from J, leaving 14 bases between. Germline V gene data show CDR1 as MNHEY and CDR2 as SMNVEV (reference sequence). The CDR3 sequence is 15 residues long. CDR3: CASSPRGMSSYEQYF. The CDR3 DNA follows: TGTGCCAGCAGTCCCCGGGGGATGAGCTCCTACGAGCAGTACTTC.

The chain carries TRBV2 and TRBJ1-2; 7 bases are a match to TRBD1. This CDR3 has 15 residues. Germline CDR1 SNHLY, CDR2 FYNNEI. V lost 6 bases to trimming and J lost 4 bases; unmatched junction nucleotides: 11. CDR3 protein: CASREGTANLYGYTF. CDR3 nucleotides: TGTGCCAGCAGGGAGGGGACAGCTAACCTCTATGGCTACACCTTC. The full variable domain, rest sourced from reference TRBV2 and TRBJ1-2, is EPEVTQTPSHQVTQMGQEVILRCVPISNHLYFYWYRQILGQKVEFLVSFYNNEISEKSEIFDDQFSVERPDGSNFTLKIRSTKLEDSAMYFCASREGTANLYGYTFGSGTRLTVV.

The rearrangement links TRBV28 to TRBJ2-7, with D unresolved. This CDR3 is built from 14 residues. CDR1 is MDHEN and CDR2 is SYDVKM in the germline V gene. The V and J ends lost 4 bases and 2 bases respectively, with 12 bases between them. The DNA for the CDR3 is TGTGCCAGCAGTTCCTCTATGAAAACCTACGAGCAGTACTTC. Protein: CASSSSMKTYEQYF.

The J gene is TRBJ1-2, the V gene TRBV3-1 (or the pseudogene TRBV3-2); no clear D gene. Trimming pared 0 bases from V and 2 bases from J, leaving 7 bases between. CDR3 size: 14 residues. Per the germline V gene, CDR1 is LGHDT and CDR2 is YNNKEL (reference sequence). In DNA, the CDR3 is TGTGCCAGCAGCCAAGAACTCCTGAACTATGGCTACACCTTC. Its protein is CASSQELLNYGYTF.

This chain links TRBV20-1 with TRBJ2-7, with 8 bases aligning to TRBD1. V trimming: 3 bases; J trimming: 2 bases; junction bases outside the gene matches: 6. The CDR3 runs 14 residues. CDR1 and CDR2 from the germline V gene are DFQATT and SNEGSKA (reference sequence). CDR3 protein: CSASGDRGPYEQYF. The CDR3 nucleotides are TGCAGTGCTAGTGGTGACAGGGGACCCTACGAGCAGTACTTC.

This chain connects TRBV28 to TRBJ2-7; D unresolved. The V and J ends lost 4 bases and 2 bases respectively, with 6 bases between them. This CDR3 region has 12 residues. The germline V gene has CDR1 MDHEN and CDR2 SYDVKM. CDR3 nucleotide sequence: TGTGCCAGCAGTTCCAGAACCTACGAGCAGTACTTC. It codes for CASSSRTYEQYF.

The chain joins TRBV6-2 or TRBV6-3 to TRBJ2-7; 10 nucleotides match TRBD2. Looked up from germline, CDR1 is MNHEY and CDR2 is SVGEGT. The V and J ends lost 0 bases and 0 bases, in that order; junction bases with no gene match: 2. The CDR3 loop spans 16 amino acids. The DNA for the CDR3 is TGTGCCAGCAGTTACTCGTGGACTAGCGGCTCCTACGAGCAGTACTTC. Translated, it gives CASSYSWTSGSYEQYF.